Listed below are T cell receptor beta chains from one sample, sequenced in a study of cytomegalovirus exposure and HLA in healthy donors. TCRdb's table, derived via immunoSEQ multiplex PCR, lists solely in-frame clones and lacks some. This sample has about 83,000 clones, with less than 85% found just once. The sequencing sample was made of PBMCs. The receptors derive from a man in his 60s in good health and CMV-seronegative. Both conserved end residues are part of each CDR3. A D gene is named only where the DNA matches it firmly. Size values are once, few and many counts, or a class for expanded clones, and some rows have none.

>TRBJ1-3|TRBV6-1|-|-
TGTGCCACCTGCAGGGCCGGCGGTGGAAACACCATATATTTT
CATCRAGGGNTIYF
>TRBJ2-4|TRBV14|-|TRBD2
TGTGCCAGCCAACTAGCGGGGGGGCAAGGAACCAAAAACATTCAGTACTTC
CASQLAGGQGTKNIQYF
>TRBJ2-2|TRBV7-6|-|TRBD1
TGTGCCAGCAGCCCCGGCGGGACAGGGGCCAACACCGGGGAGCTGTTTTTT
CASSPGGTGANTGELFF
>TRBJ2-7|TRBV6-5|once|TRBD2
TGTGCCAGCACCATGGGAGGGGTTGGCTACGAGCAGTACTTC
CASTMGGVGYEQYF
>TRBJ2-2|TRBV6-4|-|-
TGTGCCAGCAGTCCCGAGATGACAGCGACAACGAACACCGGGGAGCTGTTTTTT
CASSPEMTATTNTGELFF
>TRBJ2-5|TRBV7-9|-|TRBD1
TGTTCCAGCAGCTCCGCAGACAGGGGGCTTGGAGAGACCCAGTACTTC
CSSSSADRGLGETQYF
>TRBJ1-2|TRBV5-6|once|TRBD1
TGTGCCAGCAGCTCGGGGGCCAGGGGGCACACCTTC
CASSSGARGHTF
>TRBJ1-5|TRBV4-1|-|-
TGCGCCAGCAGCCAAGAATTCCGGGGTTCGGGCAATCAGCCCCAGCATTTT
CASSQEFRGSGNQPQHF
>TRBJ1-1|TRBV5-1|-|TRBD1
TGCGCCAGCAGTCGGGACAGGGGCGGGAACACTGAAGCTTTCTTT
CASSRDRGGNTEAFF
>TRBJ2-7|TRBV7-3|-|-
TGTGCCAGCAGCCCCCATTCATGGAGGGCGCCGAGTACCGAGCAGTACTTC
CASSPHSWRAPSTEQYF
>TRBJ1-1|TRBV23-1|-|TRBD1
TGCGCCATTCCGGCTAAAGGGACAGCCAAAAATGTGAACACTGAAGCTTTCTTT
CAIPAKGTAKNVNTEAFF
>TRBJ2-2|TRBV5-6|-|TRBD2
TGTGCCAGCAGCTCTCGATCGGGGGAGGGCACCGGGGAGCTGTTTTTT
CASSSRSGEGTGELFF
>TRBJ1-2|TRBV19|-|-
TGTGCCAGTAGCCTCGCTCGGGGTGATTACTATGGCTACACCTTC
CASSLARGDYYGYTF
>TRBJ2-5|TRBV19|-|TRBD2
TGTGCCAGTAGTACTAGCGGGGGGGCGGAGACCCAGTACTTC
CASSTSGGAETQYF
>TRBJ2-7|TRBV2|once|TRBD1
TGTGCCAGCAGTGGGACAGGGTCTCGAGAGCAGTACTTC
CASSGTGSREQYF
>TRBJ1-1|TRBV2|-|-
TGTGCCAGCAGCCTCGAGGCATTCGTAGCTTTCTTT
CASSLEAFVAFF
>TRBJ2-3|TRBV7-3|-|TRBD1
TGTGCCAGCAGCTTTGGGACAGCCACAGATACGCAGTATTTT
CASSFGTATDTQYF
>TRBJ2-5|TRBV5-6|once|-
TGTGCCAGCACCCTGTTGGGGGGGGGCGACCAAGAGACCCAGTACTTC
CASTLLGGGDQETQYF
>TRBJ1-1|TRBV2|-|TRBD1
TGTGCCAGCAGTGCGGACAGGGGGGCTTTCTTT
CASSADRGAFF